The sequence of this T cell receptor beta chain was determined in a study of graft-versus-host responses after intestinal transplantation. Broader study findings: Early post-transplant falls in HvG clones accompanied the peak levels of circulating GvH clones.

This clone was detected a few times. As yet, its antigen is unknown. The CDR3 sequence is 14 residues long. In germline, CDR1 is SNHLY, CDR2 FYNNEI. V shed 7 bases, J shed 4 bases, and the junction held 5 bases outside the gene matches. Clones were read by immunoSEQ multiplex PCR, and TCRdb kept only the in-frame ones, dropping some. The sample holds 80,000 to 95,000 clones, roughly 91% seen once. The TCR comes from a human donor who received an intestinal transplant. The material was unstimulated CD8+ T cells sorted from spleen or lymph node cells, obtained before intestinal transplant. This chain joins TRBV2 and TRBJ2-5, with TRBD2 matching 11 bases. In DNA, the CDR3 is TGTGCCAGCATGAATAGCGGGGGGGTAGAGACCCAGTACTTC. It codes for CASMNSGGVETQYF.